This T cell receptor beta chain was sequenced in a study of blood T cell repertoires in COVID-19. Study overall: Spain, Italy and the United States supplied samples that represented acute and convalescent COVID-19. In each case, the material was cDNA or gDNA derived from T cells, B-cell-depleted T cells, or PBMCs.

Followed over time, Seattle patients had been enrolled while infection was active. Sequencing was performed with immunoSEQ multiplex PCR; in TCRdb, only in-frame clones are kept and a portion is missing. Among around 360,000 clones listed, about 87% were seen once. CDR3 length equals 13 residues. Looked up from germline, CDR1 is MNHEY and CDR2 is SMNVEV (reference sequence). V dropped 5 bases and J dropped 9; count of bases not matched to a gene: 6. The sequence was obtained from a young woman with COVID-19, enrolled during active disease. Sequencing used peripheral blood. The rearrangement uses TRBV27 and TRBJ2-1; TRBD2 matches 8 bases. The CDR3 DNA reads as TGTGCCAGCAGTCTTAGCGGGATCCCTGAGCAGTTCTTC. Its translation is CASSLSGIPEQFF.